This TCR beta chain stems from a study of cytomegalovirus exposure and HLA in healthy donors. The PCR had 60 Vbeta and 13 Jbeta primers. The assay was immunoSEQ multiplex PCR, and TCRdb's table has in-frame clones only and misses some. Among more than 100,000 clones listed, around 74% were seen once. Sequenced sample: PBMCs. This receptor was obtained from a woman aged 50 to 60 in good health and CMV-seropositive.

The DNA for the CDR3 is TGTGCCAGCGTGGTGGGACAGGGGCCCTACGAGCAGTACTTC. Translated, it gives CASVVGQGPYEQYF. The chain carries TRBV6-1 and TRBJ2-7; TRBD1 matches at 10 bases. The V gene end was trimmed by 8 bases and the J gene end by 2 bases; junction bases not matched to a gene: 6. CDR1 is MNHNS and CDR2 is SASEGT in the germline V gene. The CDR3 is 14 residues long.